One sample yielded the 32 T cell receptor beta chains listed below, sequenced in a study of shared clonotypes between healthy human individuals. CD45RO-negative cells were positively selected for CCR7, leaving out terminally differentiated effector memory CD45RA+ cells. Sequenced by immunoSEQ multiplex PCR; TCRdb stores in-frame clones only, minus some. There are millions of clones in the sample; about 95% occur only once, and around 1.1% lies in the top ten. Source material: naive CD8+ T cells sorted from blood. Receptor source: a man aged 18 to 30 in good health.

This rearrangement joins TRBV7-9 to TRBJ2-5; 9 bases are a match to TRBD1. V was pared by 2 bases and J by 5 bases, with 6 bases of the junction left unmatched. The germline gives CDR1 SEHNR, CDR2 FQNEAQ (reference sequence). The CDR3 runs 15 residues. Here the CDR3 reads CASSLTQGAIETQYF. The CDR3 bases are TGTGCCAGCAGCTTAACACAGGGGGCAATCGAGACCCAGTACTTC.

The CDR3 bases are TGTGCCAGCAGCTACGGTGGGGACACTGAAGCTTTCTTT. Its protein is CASSYGGDTEAFF. V is TRBV11-2 and J is TRBJ1-1; D gene ambiguous. Germline CDR1 is SGHAT and CDR2 is FQNNGV. Between the trimmed V and J ends, which lost 4 bases and 3 bases, there was a span of 9 bases. The CDR3 is 13 amino acids.

This clone occurred a few times. V and J are TRBV7-9 and TRBJ1-2, with D possibly TRBD1 on 5 matching bases. Trimming stripped 5 bases from V and 5 bases from J, with 15 bases between. The CDR3 runs 14 residues. Germline V gene data show CDR1 as SEHNR and CDR2 as FQNEAQ (reference sequence). This CDR3 is CASSPRTPSYGYTF. The CDR3 bases are TGTGCCAGCAGCCCCCGGACACCGAGTTATGGCTACACCTTC.

The chain couples TRBV28 to TRBJ1-1; D is uncertain. CDR1 is MDHEN, CDR2 SYDVKM, per germline. Trimming removed 5 bases from V and 3 bases from J, with 7 bases in between. CDR3 length equals 12 residues. The CDR3 spells CASSTAYTEAFF. In DNA form, the CDR3 reads TGTGCCAGCAGTACGGCGTACACTGAAGCTTTCTTT.

The J gene is TRBJ2-2, the V gene TRBV4-3, with TRBD2 matching 8 bases. The CDR3 spans 17 residues. From germline, CDR1 is LGHNA and CDR2 YSLEER. The trim removed 3 bases at V and 7 bases at J, leaving 13 bases unmatched. The CDR3 loop reads CASSQAAGTSMDGELFF. The CDR3 coding sequence is TGCGCCAGCAGCCAGGCGGCCGGGACTAGTATGGACGGGGAGCTGTTTTTT.

The chain recombines TRBV7-3 with TRBJ2-1, with 9 nucleotides matching TRBD2. V gave up 1 base and J gave up 5 bases; unmatched junction bases: 3. The germline V gene encodes CDR1 SGHTA and CDR2 FQGTGA. The CDR3 covers 15 residues. CDR3: CASSLIPSGDNEQFF. The CDR3, as DNA: TGTGCCAGCAGCTTAATCCCTAGCGGGGACAATGAGCAGTTCTTC.

The CDR3 DNA is TGTGCCAGCATTTCAACCGTAGGGGACGAGCAGTACTTC. This codes for CASISTVGDEQYF. The chain uses TRBV28 and TRBJ2-7; maybe TRBD1 (5 bases). The germline gives CDR1 MDHEN, CDR2 SYDVKM. The CDR3 is 13 amino acids. Trimming took 7 bases from V and 5 from J, leaving 15 bases between them.

The chain has TRBV4-3 and TRBJ2-7, with TRBD1 matching 9 bases. The CDR3 has 18 amino acids. The V gene's germline CDR1 is LGHNA and CDR2 YSLEER. V trimming: 1 base; J trimming: 5 bases; junction bases outside the gene matches: 15. CDR3 nucleotides: TGCGCCAGCAGCCAAGGTTCAACAGGGGGCGAAGGTCCGGACGAGCAGTACTTC. It codes for CASSQGSTGGEGPDEQYF.

The chain carries TRBV6-9 and TRBJ1-2, with D unclear. In germline, CDR1 is MNHGY, CDR2 SVAAGI. V was shortened by 1 base and J by 5 bases, with 11 bases between the two germline ends. This CDR3 has 14 amino acids. The DNA of the CDR3 is TGTGCCAGCAGTTATTTCTTTCAGGTATATGGCTACACCTTC. It encodes CASSYFFQVYGYTF.

The V call is TRBV9, the J call TRBJ1-4; D gene ambiguous. The CDR3 has 17 amino acids. The ends were cut back, 0 bases at V and 3 bases at J, with 15 bases in the middle. Germline V gives CDR1 SGDLS, CDR2 YYNGEE. DNA for the CDR3: TGTGCCAGCAGCGTAGACGCCGTAACGTACTCTAATGAAAAACTGTTTTTT. It translates to CASSVDAVTYSNEKLFF.

V is TRBV7-8 and J is TRBJ2-7; 8 nucleotides match TRBD1. This CDR3 is built from 16 residues. The V gene end was trimmed by 2 bases and the J gene end by 4 bases; junction bases not matched to a gene: 10. Germline assignment: CDR1 SGHVS and CDR2 FQNEAQ. The CDR3: CASSLRGGTGSYEQYF. DNA for the CDR3: TGTGCCAGCAGCTTAAGAGGGGGGACAGGTAGTTACGAGCAGTACTTC.

The chain couples TRBV13 to TRBJ2-7, with a possible D match to TRBD2 (6 bases). Trimming removed 4 bases from V and 0 bases from J, with 13 bases in between. Germline V gene sequence: CDR1 PRHDT, CDR2 FYEKMQ (reference sequence). The CDR3 runs 15 residues. The CDR3 sequence is CASSYGGRGSYEQYF. The CDR3 nucleotides read TGTGCCAGCAGCTATGGAGGGCGAGGCTCCTACGAGCAGTACTTC.

This clone was seen just once. The chain is built from TRBV7-8 and TRBJ2-7, with 7 nucleotides matching TRBD1. Germline lookup yields CDR1 SGHVS and CDR2 FQNEAQ. CDR3 size: 15 residues. The trim removed 5 bases at V and 2 bases at J, leaving 9 bases unmatched. The CDR3 region is CASSINSGTAYEQYF. The CDR3 DNA reads TGTGCCAGCAGCATAAACTCCGGGACAGCCTACGAGCAGTACTTC.

This clone has just one count. DNA for the CDR3: TGTGCCACCAGCGAGCAAAGGAATGAGCAGTTCTTC. This codes for CATSEQRNEQFF. The rearrangement joins TRBV15 to TRBJ2-1; D is unclear. Looked up from germline, CDR1 is LNHNV and CDR2 is YYDKDF (reference sequence). Deletions cut 5 bases from V and 7 bases from J, with 9 bases between. The CDR3 is 12 residues long.

This clone was recorded once. The V call is TRBV13, the J call TRBJ2-7; D gene unclear. The length of the CDR3 is 17 residues. Germline CDR1 reads PRHDT; CDR2 reads FYEKMQ (reference sequence). The ends were cut back, 2 bases at V and 2 bases at J, with 19 bases in the middle. The CDR3, as DNA: TGTGCCAGCAGCTTATGGACGGGCGGCGGACCCCCCTACGAGCAGTACTTC. Residues: CASSLWTGGGPPYEQYF.

The chain couples TRBV15 to TRBJ1-1; tentative D call: TRBD1 (6 bases). CDR1 is LNHNV and CDR2 is YYDKDF in the germline V gene (reference sequence). The CDR3 extends over 13 amino acids. The V gene lost 5 bases and the J gene lost 12 bases, with 19 bases spanning the gap. The CDR3 loop is CATSGGTTQRPFF. CDR3 nucleotides: TGTGCCACCAGCGGTGGGACAACCCAGCGTCCTTTCTTT.

This clone was recorded only once. This chain connects TRBV27 to TRBJ2-1; 8 bases are shared with TRBD2. The CDR3 is 17 amino acids. The V and J ends lost 0 bases and 5 bases, in that order; junction bases with no gene match: 9. Germline loops: CDR1 MNHEY, CDR2 SMNVEV (reference sequence). The CDR3 DNA reads TGTGCCAGCAGTTTATCGGCTAGCGGGTACCTGGACAATGAGCAGTTCTTC. Translated, it gives CASSLSASGYLDNEQFF.

The CDR3 DNA sequence: TGTGCCAGCAGTCCCAGTTGGGGGGAAGTGGGCAATGAGCAGTTCTTC. It codes for CASSPSWGEVGNEQFF. J is TRBJ2-1 and V is TRBV27; D may be TRBD2 (6 bases). The V gene's germline CDR1 is MNHEY and CDR2 SMNVEV (reference sequence). Trimming cost V 5 bases and J 6 bases, with 20 bases left between them. The CDR3 extends over 16 amino acids.

The chain combines TRBV12-5 with TRBJ1-5, with unresolved D. The germline CDR1 and CDR2 sequences are LGHNT and FRNRAP. This CDR3 region has 11 residues. Trimming took off 2 bases at V and 6 bases at J, with 2 bases between the two ends. CDR3: CASGLSQPQHF. The CDR3 coding sequence is TGTGCTAGTGGTTTGAGTCAGCCCCAGCATTTT.

The J gene is TRBJ2-7, the V gene TRBV5-1, with 11 bases that match TRBD1. This CDR3 is 15 amino acids long. Germline V lookup: CDR1 SGHRS, CDR2 YFSETQ. After removal of 3 bases from V and 2 bases from J, the junction contained 4 bases not matched to a gene. CDR3 amino acids: CASSSRDRGTYEQYF. The CDR3 region has the DNA TGCGCCAGCAGCTCCAGGGACAGGGGGACCTACGAGCAGTACTTC.

Only one count was recorded for this clone. The same CDR3 can be traced to other DNA sequences in this sample. The CDR3 region is CASSVGGLSYEQYF. The CDR3 DNA reads as TGTGCCAGCAGCGTAGGTGGCCTCTCCTACGAGCAGTACTTC. The rearrangement joins TRBV9 to TRBJ2-7; D is unclear. This CDR3 has 14 amino acids. CDR1 is SGDLS and CDR2 is YYNGEE in the germline V gene. The V end lost 0 bases, the J end lost 0 bases, and 7 bases lay between the germline ends.

In the case of this clone: Other DNA sequences in this specimen translate into the identical CDR3. The CDR3 DNA follows: TGTGCCAGCAGCTTGACAGGAAACTACGAGCAGTACTTC. Its translation is CASSLTGNYEQYF. This chain joins TRBV5-6 and TRBJ2-7; TRBD1 might be the D (5 bases). CDR1 and CDR2 from the germline V gene are SGHDT and YYEEEE. This CDR3 is 13 amino acids long. V was clipped by 1 base and J by 3 bases, with 8 bases between them.

J is TRBJ1-1 and V is TRBV30; 7 nucleotides match TRBD1. Germline lookup yields CDR1 GTSNPN and CDR2 SVGIG (reference sequence). The ends lost 8 bases at V and 7 bases at J; junction bases unmatched: 22. The CDR3 runs to 16 residues. The CDR3 sequence: CARDYQYLEGAGEAFF. In DNA form, the CDR3 reads TGTGCCCGTGATTACCAATACCTTGAGGGGGCAGGTGAAGCTTTCTTT.

This clone was counted once. The J gene is TRBJ2-3, the V gene TRBV4-1; 9 positions match TRBD1. V lost 4 bases to trimming and J lost 11 bases; unmatched junction nucleotides: 19. Germline V gene sequence: CDR1 MGHRA, CDR2 YSYEKL. The CDR3 contains 17 residues. The CDR3 DNA reads TGCGCCAGCAGCCCACTCAACTCCGGGACAGGGCCCCGAGGGCAGTATTTT. Its translation: CASSPLNSGTGPRGQYF.

The V gene is TRBV4-1, the J gene TRBJ1-5, with D possibly matching TRBD1 (5 bases). Trimming removed 1 base from V and 2 bases from J, with 18 bases in between. The length of the CDR3 is 18 residues. Germline V gene lookup returns CDR1 MGHRA and CDR2 YSYEKL. The CDR3 is CASSQVGSGERGNQPQHF. CDR3 bases: TGCGCCAGCAGCCAAGTAGGATCGGGGGAGAGGGGCAATCAGCCCCAGCATTTT.

The V gene is TRBV27, the J gene TRBJ1-1; D gene unclear. Germline loops: CDR1 MNHEY, CDR2 SMNVEV (reference sequence). Trimming cost V 2 bases and J 3 bases, with 7 bases left between them. The CDR3 contains 13 residues. In DNA form, the CDR3 reads TGTGCCAGCAGTTTAAGTATGGACACTGAAGCTTTCTTT. Amino acid sequence: CASSLSMDTEAFF.

The chain is built from TRBV2 and TRBJ2-7; 8 bases map to TRBD1. Germline values: CDR1 SNHLY, CDR2 FYNNEI. V gave up 5 bases and J gave up 2 bases; unmatched junction bases: 8. The CDR3 runs to 15 residues. CDR3 nucleotides: TGTGCCAGCAGTAATACCCCGGGACAGGCCTACGAGCAGTACTTC. Its translation is CASSNTPGQAYEQYF.

The chain carries TRBV4-3 and TRBJ2-4; a possible D gene is TRBD1 (6 bases). The V gene lost 3 bases and the J gene lost 5 bases, with 14 bases spanning the gap. Germline CDR1 and CDR2: LGHNA and YSLEER. CDR3 size: 15 residues. As DNA, the CDR3 is TGCGCCAGCAGCCACCAACAGGGTTTCGAAAACATTCAGTACTTC. This translates into CASSHQQGFENIQYF.

The chain joins TRBV28 to TRBJ1-5, with D unresolved. The length of the CDR3 is 16 residues. Germline CDR1 MDHEN, CDR2 SYDVKM. V was clipped by 5 bases and J by 0 bases, with 14 bases between them. The DNA of the CDR3 is TGTGCCAGCAGTCCATTTTCCCCGGATAGCAATCAGCCCCAGCATTTT. It yields the protein CASSPFSPDSNQPQHF.

This clone was counted once. The chain is built from TRBV18 and TRBJ2-7; 10 nucleotides match TRBD1. Germline CDR1 reads KGHSH; CDR2 reads LQKENI. This CDR3 comprises 17 residues. The junction had 6 bases not matched to a gene; V was cut back by 1 base and J by 0 bases. The CDR3 bases are TGTGCCAGCTCACCACGGCTACGGACAGGGGGCTCCTACGAGCAGTACTTC. Translating it yields CASSPRLRTGGSYEQYF. Drawing the rest from reference TRBV18 and TRBJ2-7, the complete variable domain is NAGVMQNPRHLVRRRGQEARLRCSPMKGHSHVYWYRQLPEEGLKFMVYLQKENIIDESGMPKERFSAEFPKEGPSILRIQQVVRGDSAAYFCASSPRLRTGGSYEQYFGPGTRLTVT.

This clone was seen once. The V gene is TRBV5-6, the J gene TRBJ1-1, with a tentative D call TRBD1 (6 bases). The length of the CDR3 is 13 residues. Trimming took 3 bases from V and 4 from J, leaving 10 bases between them. The germline V gene encodes CDR1 SGHDT and CDR2 YYEEEE. The CDR3 sequence is CASSWGPGTEAFF. CDR3 in DNA: TGTGCCAGCAGCTGGGGGCCGGGCACTGAAGCTTTCTTT. Looking up the rest from reference TRBV5-6 and TRBJ1-1 gives the full variable domain: DAGVTQSPTHLIKTRGQQVTLRCSPKSGHDTVSWYQQALGQGPQFIFQYYEEEERQRGNFPDRFSGHQFPNYSSELNVNALLLGDSALYLCASSWGPGTEAFFGQGTRLTVV.

The V and J genes are TRBV5-4 and TRBJ1-2; possibly TRBD1 for D (6 bases). The germline V gene has CDR1 SGHNT and CDR2 YYREEE (reference sequence). V lost 1 base and J 4 bases, leaving 11 bases between the germline ends. There are 14 residues in the CDR3. The CDR3 DNA reads TGTGCCAGCAGCTTGCGGGGGGCGTCCTATGGCTACACCTTC. This encodes CASSLRGASYGYTF.